This TCR beta chain was documented in a study of blood T cell repertoires in COVID-19. The overall study: COVID-19 samples collected from the United States, Italy and Spain covered acute and convalescent phases.

Per germline, CDR1 WNHNN and CDR2 SYGVQD (reference sequence). This CDR3 spans 15 amino acids. Germline trimming cut 8 bases from V and 6 bases from J; bases unmatched to any gene: 10. Original processing methods: Scientists estimated how many nucleated cells there were by amplifying reference gene primers. Using immunoSEQ multiplex PCR, the repertoire was profiled, and TCRdb retains in-frame clones only, with some absent. The DNA gave D and trimming, while V, J and clone size come from that table. The sample has 150,000 to 200,000 clones, around 85% seen once. The receptor comes from a man between 60 and 75 years old with active or convalescent COVID-19. V usage is TRBV10-1 and J usage is TRBJ2-1; 10 nucleotides agree with TRBD2. Sequenced: peripheral blood. CDR3 region: CASASSGSGFNEQFF. Written as DNA, the CDR3 is TGCGCCAGCGCGTCTAGCGGGAGTGGGTTCAATGAGCAGTTCTTC.